Below, 10 T cell receptor beta chains from the same sample are listed, as sequenced in a study of blood T cell repertoires in COVID-19. Measured with immunoSEQ multiplex PCR; TCRdb has only the in-frame clones, and not every one. The sample lists about 80,000 clones, about 87% occurring once. Specimen: peripheral blood. These receptors were collected from a woman older than 75 with acute or convalescent COVID-19.

The J gene is TRBJ1-3, the V gene TRBV2; TRBD1 aligns across 8 bases. The CDR3 has 15 residues. Germline CDR1 reads SNHLY; CDR2 reads FYNNEI. The V gene end was trimmed by 5 bases and the J gene end by 1 base; junction bases not matched to a gene: 4. CDR3 loop: CASSPTGGSGNTIYF. CDR3 DNA sequence: TGTGCCAGCAGTCCCACAGGGGGTTCTGGAAACACCATATATTTT.

The gene calls are TRBV9 and TRBJ1-5; tentatively, D is TRBD1 (5 bases). Germline lookup yields CDR1 SGDLS and CDR2 YYNGEE. V gave up 0 bases and J gave up 2 bases, with 9 bases separating them. The CDR3 is 15 residues long. CDR3 bases: TGTGCCAGCAGCGTAGCGGGCAGGGGCAATCAGCCCCAGCATTTT. Translated, it gives CASSVAGRGNQPQHF.

The gene calls are TRBV7-5 and TRBJ2-7; the D call TRBD1 from the table was never checked on the DNA. TRBV7-5 corresponds to a pseudogene. The CDR3 is 17 amino acids. CDR3 region: CARSSPEHSLLSYEQYF. CDR3 nucleotides: TGTGCCAGAAGCTCGCCCGAACACAGTCTCTTATCCTACGAGCAGTACTTC.

The chain recombines TRBV5-6 with TRBJ2-7; D may be TRBD1 (6 bases). This CDR3 has 13 amino acids. Germline assignment: CDR1 SGHDT and CDR2 YYEEEE. V lost 1 base and J 5 bases, leaving 10 bases between the germline ends. The CDR3 here is CASSLRPGDEQYF. The DNA for the CDR3 is TGTGCCAGCAGCTTGCGACCAGGGGACGAGCAGTACTTC.

CDR3 protein: CASSQGTGYGYTF. DNA of the CDR3: TGTGCCAGCAGCCAGGGGACAGGCTATGGCTACACCTTC. V and J are TRBV7-2 and TRBJ1-2; the match to TRBD1 covers 8 bases. V lost 5 bases and J lost 4; bases outside the gene matches: 3. Germline V gene sequence: CDR1 SGHTA, CDR2 FQGNSA. The CDR3 totals 13 residues.

The chain links TRBV9 to TRBJ1-1; no clear D gene. CDR1 SGDLS and CDR2 YYNGEE come from the germline V gene. This CDR3 contains 12 residues. Trimming removed 2 bases at V and 7 bases at J, with 9 bases between. The CDR3 nucleotides are TGTGCCAGCAGCGTGGAGCTGGGTGAAGCTTTCTTT. This translates into CASSVELGEAFF.

The chain carries TRBV14 and TRBJ2-5, with D possibly TRBD1 on 5 matching bases. With 0 bases removed from V and 3 bases from J, the gap between germline ends came to 14 bases. From germline, CDR1 is SGHDN and CDR2 FVKESK. The CDR3 length is 16 residues. The CDR3 here is CASSQERATEKETQYF. The DNA of the CDR3 is TGTGCCAGCAGCCAAGAGCGAGCGACAGAAAAAGAGACCCAGTACTTC. The complete variable domain, with remaining parts taken from reference TRBV14 and TRBJ2-5, reads EAGVTQFPSHSVIEKGQTVTLRCDPISGHDNLYWYRRVMGKEIKFLLHFVKESKQDESGMPNNRFLAERTGGTYSTLKVQPAELEDSGVYFCASSQERATEKETQYFGPGTRLLVL.

The gene calls are TRBV6-2 or TRBV6-3 and TRBJ1-4; 8 nucleotides match TRBD1. The CDR3 loop spans 20 amino acids. V shed 2 bases, J shed 7 bases, and the junction held 21 bases outside the gene matches. The germline V gene encodes CDR1 MNHEY and CDR2 SVGEGT. Here the CDR3 DNA reads TGTGCCAGCAGTTACGATGTCAGGGCCCCGAACCAGGGGGCCGGTGAAAAACTGTTTTTT. Protein sequence: CASSYDVRAPNQGAGEKLFF.

This clone showed up just a few times. This chain joins TRBV3-1 (or the pseudogene TRBV3-2) and TRBJ2-3, with 13 bases identical to TRBD2. The germline CDR1 and CDR2 sequences are LGHDT and YNNKEL (reference sequence). Losses at the gene ends were 2 bases for V and 9 bases for J; bases not matched to a gene: 8. The CDR3 spans 16 residues. The CDR3 sequence: CASSQMTSGGSETQYF. CDR3 DNA sequence: TGTGCCAGCAGCCAAATGACTAGCGGGGGGTCGGAGACGCAGTATTTT.

The chain uses TRBV11-2 and TRBJ2-2; 9 nucleotides align to TRBD1. Trimming cost V 3 bases and J 6 bases; bases outside gene matches: 11. From germline, CDR1 is SGHAT and CDR2 FQNNGV. This CDR3 has 17 amino acids. CDR3 loop: CASSFEGDRVYAGELFF. The CDR3 bases are TGTGCCAGCAGCTTTGAGGGGGACAGGGTTTATGCCGGGGAGCTGTTTTTT.